The rows below give T cell receptor beta chains drawn from one sample of a study of T cells in localized non-small cell lung cancer. Generated by immunoSEQ multiplex PCR, the TCRdb table keeps only in-frame clones and is missing some. The data hold about 1,700 clones, with about 25% observed a single time. The starting material was normal lung tissue next to the tumor, obtained before any cancer treatment. These receptors came from a female donor of 60 years or more with stage I lung adenocarcinoma. Each CDR3 is given with its conserved first and last residue. The order of the fields is V gene, clone size, J gene, D gene, CDR3 DNA, CDR3 protein. The D gene is left open where the match is weak. Size tells how often a clone was seen (once, few, many) or the class of an expanded clone, and some rows leave it out.

V: TRBV5-1; size: .; J: TRBJ2-5; D: TRBD2; DNA: TGCGCCAGCAGCTTGGCCGCTAGCGGGGGGGCCGTGCGAGAGACCCAGTACTTC; CDR3: CASSLAASGGAVRETQYF
V: TRBV11-3; size: few; J: TRBJ2-7; D: .; DNA: TGTGCCAGCAGCTGGGGCGGGACGGGGTCCTACGAGCAGTACTTC; CDR3: CASSWGGTGSYEQYF
V: TRBV15; size: few; J: TRBJ1-2; D: .; DNA: TGTGCCACCAGCAGAGATTCACAGGGAAGCTATGGCTACACCTTC; CDR3: CATSRDSQGSYGYTF
V: TRBV29-1; size: .; J: TRBJ2-7; D: TRBD1; DNA: TGCAGCGTTGGAGACAGGGGGCTTAACGAGCAGTACTTC; CDR3: CSVGDRGLNEQYF
V: TRBV9; size: large; J: TRBJ2-1; D: TRBD1; DNA: TGTGCCAGCAGCGGCCGGACAGGGGTGGGGAATGAGCAGTTCTTC; CDR3: CASSGRTGVGNEQFF
V: TRBV11-3; size: .; J: TRBJ2-7; D: .; DNA: TGTGCCAGCAGCTTGGCCGCCGCAACGGATCGGGGGCAGTACTTC; CDR3: CASSLAAATDRGQYF
V: TRBV9; size: few; J: TRBJ2-3; D: .; DNA: TGTGCCAGCAGTATCCTAGGCACAGATACGCAGTATTTT; CDR3: CASSILGTDTQYF
V: TRBV9; size: few; J: TRBJ2-3; D: .; DNA: TGTGCCAGCATGGTGACGGCGGGTGGGGATACGCAGTATTTT; CDR3: CASMVTAGGDTQYF
V: TRBV11-3; size: medium-sized; J: TRBJ2-5; D: TRBD2; DNA: TGTGCCAGCAGCTTCACGAGCGGGGGGGAAGAGACCCAGTACTTC; CDR3: CASSFTSGGEETQYF
V: TRBV4-1; size: few; J: TRBJ1-5; D: .; DNA: TGCGCCAGCAGCCAGAAGCCGGGGGAGCACCAGCCCCAGCATTTT; CDR3: CASSQKPGEHQPQHF
V: TRBV15; size: .; J: TRBJ1-3; D: .; DNA: TGTGCCACCAGCGGGGGAAGCTCTGGAAACACCATATATTTT; CDR3: CATSGGSSGNTIYF
V: TRBV5-1; size: .; J: TRBJ1-1; D: TRBD1; DNA: TGCGCCAGCAGCCCCAGGGGGCTCGTGAACACTGAAGCTTTCTTT; CDR3: CASSPRGLVNTEAFF
V: TRBV11-3; size: .; J: TRBJ2-5; D: .; DNA: TGTGCCAGCAGCTTGGGGTCAGGGGACCCCCGGTTCCAGACCCAGTACTTC; CDR3: CASSLGSGDPRFQTQYF
V: TRBV28; size: .; J: TRBJ1-1; D: TRBD1; DNA: TGTGCCAGCAGTCTCAACCCCGGGACAGCATTATCAGCTTTCTTT; CDR3: CASSLNPGTALSAFF
V: TRBV11-3; size: .; J: TRBJ2-5; D: .; DNA: TGTGCCAGCAGCTTGGGGGCTCCGGGGGAGACCCAGTACTTC; CDR3: CASSLGAPGETQYF
V: TRBV30; size: .; J: TRBJ1-2; D: .; DNA: TGTGCCTGGAGTACGGACAGAACTAACTATGGCTACACCTTC; CDR3: CAWSTDRTNYGYTF
V: TRBV7-4; size: few; J: TRBJ1-1; D: .; DNA: TGTGCCAGCAGCTTACCAAGGACAGTTGAAGCTTTCTTT; CDR3: CASSLPRTVEAFF
V: TRBV5-1; size: few; J: TRBJ2-5; D: .; DNA: TGCGCCAGCAGCCCGGATAGGGTGGGCCAAGAGACCCAGTACTTC; CDR3: CASSPDRVGQETQYF
V: TRBV19; size: .; J: TRBJ2-3; D: TRBD1; DNA: TGTGCCAGTAGTCTGGGGACAGGGAAAGATACGCAGTATTTT; CDR3: CASSLGTGKDTQYF
V: TRBV7-2; size: few; J: TRBJ1-1; D: .; DNA: TGTGCCAGCAGCTTAGTGGACAACACTGAAGCTTTCTTT; CDR3: CASSLVDNTEAFF
V: TRBV11-3; size: .; J: TRBJ1-1; D: TRBD1; DNA: TGTGCCAGCAGCGCAGCAGGGGGCAGAATCACTGAAGCTTTCTTT; CDR3: CASSAAGGRITEAFF
V: TRBV9; size: .; J: TRBJ2-3; D: TRBD2; DNA: TGTGCCAGCAGCGTGACTAGCGACACAGATACGCAGTATTTT; CDR3: CASSVTSDTDTQYF
V: TRBV11-3; size: few; J: TRBJ2-1; D: TRBD2; DNA: TGTGCCAGCAGCTTCAGCGGGGGGGCGAGGGAGCAGTTCTTC; CDR3: CASSFSGGAREQFF
V: TRBV18; size: few; J: TRBJ2-7; D: TRBD2; DNA: TGTGCCAGCTCACAGGGACAGAGAACTAGCGGGGCGACCTACGAGCAGTACTTC; CDR3: CASSQGQRTSGATYEQYF
V: TRBV28; size: .; J: TRBJ2-3; D: .; DNA: TGTGCCAGCGCGGGGGACAACACAGATACGCAGTATTTT; CDR3: CASAGDNTDTQYF
V: TRBV9; size: few; J: TRBJ2-3; D: .; DNA: TGTGCCAGCAGTGCGGAGGCTAGCGCTAGCACAGATACGCAGTATTTT; CDR3: CASSAEASASTDTQYF